A selection of T cell receptor beta chains follows, all from one sample in a study of T cells in Graves' hyperthyroidism and ophthalmopathy. TCRdb recomputed calls from the multiplex PCR reads with MiXCR, one row per CDR3 protein. The data show roughly 510,000 distinct CDR3 sequences, under 25% seen once. Material for sequencing was blood. The receptors were gathered from a young man with Graves' hyperthyroidism. CDR3s leave out the opening cysteine and the closing phenylalanine or tryptophan. The order of the fields is V gene, J gene, CDR3 protein.

>TRBV2|TRBJ2-7
ASIMGTGLYEQY
>TRBV27|TRBJ2-5
ASSRQGRGPETQY
>TRBV20-1|TRBJ2-7
SAAPADSPYEQY
>TRBV12-3/TRBV12-4|TRBJ1-2
ASSPDRFGYGYT
>TRBV9|TRBJ2-2
ASSGNTNTGELF
>TRBV28|TRBJ1-2
ASSSRDRVIYGYT
>TRBV29-1|TRBJ1-6
SVEGTGPHSPLH
>TRBV20-1|TRBJ1-2
SARDRGLGTGNYGYT
>TRBV18|TRBJ1-1
ASSPIQGVNTEAF
>TRBV5-1|TRBJ1-1
ASSEGFNTEAF
>TRBV18|TRBJ2-7
ASSLGRDQPYEQY
>TRBV2|TRBJ1-1
AGQRDRGTEAF
>TRBV28|TRBJ2-2
ASSLIQGPNGELF
>TRBV6-5|TRBJ2-7
ASSITGVGSYEQY
>TRBV4-1|TRBJ2-5
ASSVRWGLAGGSVSETQD
>TRBV12-3/TRBV12-4|TRBJ1-2
ASRRDSANYGYT
>TRBV6-5|TRBJ2-5
ASSTTWATQETQY
>TRBV6-1|TRBJ2-5
ASKRTNGGWYQETQY